This is a list of T cell receptor beta chains from one sample in a study of T cell changes during pregnancy in multiple sclerosis. TCRdb's copy holds only in-frame clones and misses some; the assay was immunoSEQ multiplex PCR. This table holds more than 55,000 clones, more than 85% found once. Sequenced material: CD4+ T cells from peripheral blood mononuclear cells, taken in the third trimester of pregnancy. Every receptor here comes from a female donor with multiple sclerosis, enrolled in a pregnancy study. Each CDR3 is given with its conserved first and last residue. The order of the fields is V gene, J gene, clone size, D gene, CDR3 protein, CDR3 DNA. A D gene is named only where the DNA matches it firmly. Size values are once, few and many counts, or a class for expanded clones, and some rows have none.

TRBV19,TRBJ1-5,once,-,CASSSPRDNKGQPQHF,TGTGCCAGTAGTAGCCCCCGGGATAACAAAGGGCAGCCCCAGCATTTT
TRBV7-2,TRBJ1-2,-,-,CASSLRGGASNYGYTF,TGTGCCAGCAGCTTAAGGGGGGGGGCTTCTAACTATGGCTACACCTTC
TRBV6-5,TRBJ1-6,-,-,CASGTGFYNSPLHF,TGTGCCAGCGGTACAGGGTTCTATAATTCACCCCTCCACTTT
TRBV15,TRBJ1-2,-,-,CATSRDRTSDRSGYTF,TGTGCCACCAGCAGAGATCGCACCTCGGATCGGAGTGGCTACACCTTC
TRBV10-1,TRBJ2-7,-,TRBD2,CASSDPGTSGTYEQYF,TGCGCCAGCAGTGACCCCGGGACTAGCGGAACCTACGAGCAGTACTTC
TRBV9,TRBJ2-1,-,-,CASSVLPVKRNEQFF,TGTGCCAGCAGCGTTCTTCCAGTAAAGAGGAATGAGCAGTTCTTC
TRBV6-6,TRBJ2-2,-,TRBD2,CASSLAGGNTGELFF,TGTGCCAGCAGTCTAGCGGGGGGAAACACCGGGGAGCTGTTTTTT
TRBV5-1,TRBJ1-4,-,-,CASSPGDRELEEKLFF,TGCGCCAGCAGCCCTGGTGACCGGGAGTTGGAAGAAAAACTGTTTTTT
TRBV6-1,TRBJ1-1,once,-,CASSDGWNTEAFF,TGTGCCAGCAGTGACGGTTGGAACACTGAAGCTTTCTTT
TRBV5-1,TRBJ1-3,-,-,CASSLQGMEGNTIYF,TGCGCCAGCAGCTTGCAGGGTATGGAAGGAAACACCATATATTTT
TRBV6-5,TRBJ2-5,-,-,CASSYDRRQETQYF,TGTGCCAGCAGTTACGACAGGCGACAAGAGACCCAGTACTTC
TRBV4-2,TRBJ2-3,-,-,CASSQDWRVRAVGQATQYF,TGTGCCAGCAGCCAAGATTGGAGGGTACGGGCGGTGGGGCAAGCTACGCAGTATTTT
TRBV10-2,TRBJ2-3,-,TRBD1,CASSQGQGVSPDTQYF,TGCGCCAGCAGTCAGGGACAGGGGGTCTCTCCAGATACGCAGTATTTT
TRBV18,TRBJ2-5,once,TRBD1,CASSPPTGVRETQYF,TGTGCCAGCTCACCACCGACAGGGGTTCGAGAGACCCAGTACTTC
TRBV4-2,TRBJ2-7,-,TRBD1,CASSPGTASTPSYEQYF,TGTGCCAGCAGCCCGGGGACAGCATCAACTCCATCCTACGAGCAGTACTTC
TRBV9,TRBJ1-3,once,-,CASSVQGSAGNTIYF,TGTGCCAGCAGCGTCCAGGGATCTGCTGGAAACACCATATATTTT
TRBV11-2,TRBJ2-1,once,-,CASSPTRGARGNEQFF,TGTGCCAGCAGCCCAACCCGGGGGGCCAGAGGCAATGAGCAGTTCTTC
TRBV6-5,TRBJ2-7,-,-,CASSYGAQGEQYF,TGTGCCAGCAGTTACGGGGCGCAAGGCGAGCAGTACTTC
TRBV5-1,TRBJ1-2,-,-,CASSLAMAGTNYGYTF,TGCGCCAGCAGCTTGGCCATGGCAGGGACTAACTATGGCTACACCTTC
TRBV30,TRBJ2-7,-,-,CAWSGDSRGAYEQYF,TGTGCCTGGAGTGGAGACTCCCGAGGAGCCTACGAGCAGTACTTC
TRBV6-1,TRBJ2-7,-,TRBD2,CASREPLAGDFYEQYF,TGTGCCAGCAGGGAACCACTAGCGGGAGACTTCTACGAGCAGTACTTC
TRBV2,TRBJ2-2,few,-,CASSEILATGELFF,TGTGCCAGCAGTGAAATACTAGCCACCGGGGAGCTGTTTTTT
TRBV9,TRBJ1-1,-,-,CASSAGGVGKGTEAFF,TGTGCCAGCAGCGCGGGGGGGGTAGGAAAGGGGACTGAAGCTTTCTTT
TRBV4-1,TRBJ2-7,-,-,CASSQGPLVTYEQYF,TGCGCCAGCAGCCAAGGGCCCTTGGTAACCTACGAGCAGTACTTC
TRBV6-5,TRBJ1-1,-,-,CASSYSIQVDTEAFF,TGTGCCAGCAGTTACTCGATACAGGTCGACACTGAAGCTTTCTTT
TRBV7-2,TRBJ2-2,-,TRBD2,CASSARLAGNTGELFF,TGTGCCAGCAGCGCCAGGCTAGCGGGGAACACCGGGGAGCTGTTTTTT
TRBV7-9,TRBJ2-1,few,TRBD2,CASSTTSGYGYNEQFF,TGTGCCAGCAGCACGACTAGCGGGTATGGTTACAATGAGCAGTTCTTC
TRBV19,TRBJ2-1,few,-,CASTPTGSSYNEQFF,TGTGCCAGTACCCCGACTGGAAGCTCCTACAATGAGCAGTTCTTC
TRBV2,TRBJ2-7,-,-,CASSEIMVGGYEQYF,TGTGCCAGCAGTGAAATAATGGTCGGGGGTTACGAGCAGTACTTC
TRBV10-3,TRBJ2-7,-,-,CAISSGVNYEQYF,TGTGCCATCAGTTCGGGGGTTAACTACGAGCAGTACTTC
TRBV5-5,TRBJ1-5,-,-,CASSSQVGEYQPQHF,TGTGCCAGCAGCTCACAGGTAGGGGAATATCAGCCCCAGCATTTT
TRBV5-4,TRBJ1-2,-,TRBD1,CASSIQGEDGYTF,TGTGCCAGCAGCATACAGGGGGAGGACGGCTACACCTTC
TRBV29-1,TRBJ1-4,-,TRBD1,CSVRRKRTGGEKLFF,TGCAGCGTTAGGAGGAAACGGACAGGGGGTGAAAAACTGTTTTTT
TRBV5-6,TRBJ1-1,-,TRBD1,CASSPAGGGQAKAFF,TGTGCCAGCAGCCCCGCGGGAGGGGGCCAGGCGAAAGCTTTCTTT